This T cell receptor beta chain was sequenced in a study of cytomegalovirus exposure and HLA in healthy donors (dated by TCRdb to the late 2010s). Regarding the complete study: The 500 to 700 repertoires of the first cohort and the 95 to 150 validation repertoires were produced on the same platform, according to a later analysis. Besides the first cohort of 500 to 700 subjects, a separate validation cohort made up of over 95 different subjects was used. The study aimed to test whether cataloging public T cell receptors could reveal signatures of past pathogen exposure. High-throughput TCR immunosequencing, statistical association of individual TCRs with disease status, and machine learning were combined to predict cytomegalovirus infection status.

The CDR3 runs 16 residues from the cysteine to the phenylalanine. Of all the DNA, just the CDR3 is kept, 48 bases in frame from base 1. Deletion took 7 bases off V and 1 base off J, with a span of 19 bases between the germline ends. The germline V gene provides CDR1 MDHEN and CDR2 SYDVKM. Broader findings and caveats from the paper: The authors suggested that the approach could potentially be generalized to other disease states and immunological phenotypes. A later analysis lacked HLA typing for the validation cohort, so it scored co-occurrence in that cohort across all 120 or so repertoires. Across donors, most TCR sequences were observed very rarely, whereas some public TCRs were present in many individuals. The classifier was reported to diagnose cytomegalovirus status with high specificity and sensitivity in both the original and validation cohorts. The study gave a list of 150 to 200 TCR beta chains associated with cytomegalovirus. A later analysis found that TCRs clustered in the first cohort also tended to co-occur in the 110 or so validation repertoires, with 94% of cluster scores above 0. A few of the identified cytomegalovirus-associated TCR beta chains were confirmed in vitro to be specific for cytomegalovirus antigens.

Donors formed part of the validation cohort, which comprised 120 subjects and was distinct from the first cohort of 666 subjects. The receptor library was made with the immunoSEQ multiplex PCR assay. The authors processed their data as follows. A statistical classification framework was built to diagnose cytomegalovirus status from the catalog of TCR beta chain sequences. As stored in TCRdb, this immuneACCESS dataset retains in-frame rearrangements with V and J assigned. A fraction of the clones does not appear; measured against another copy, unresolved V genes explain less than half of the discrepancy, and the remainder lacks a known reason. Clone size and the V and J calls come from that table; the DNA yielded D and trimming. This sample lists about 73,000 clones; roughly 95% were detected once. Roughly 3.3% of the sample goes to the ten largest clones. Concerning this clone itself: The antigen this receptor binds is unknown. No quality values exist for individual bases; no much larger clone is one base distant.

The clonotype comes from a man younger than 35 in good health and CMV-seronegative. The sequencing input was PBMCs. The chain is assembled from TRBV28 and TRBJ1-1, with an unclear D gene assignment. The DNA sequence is TGTGCCAGCATTACGGGCGGGGTTCTTCCGAACACTGAAGCTTTCTTT. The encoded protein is CASITGGVLPNTEAFF.